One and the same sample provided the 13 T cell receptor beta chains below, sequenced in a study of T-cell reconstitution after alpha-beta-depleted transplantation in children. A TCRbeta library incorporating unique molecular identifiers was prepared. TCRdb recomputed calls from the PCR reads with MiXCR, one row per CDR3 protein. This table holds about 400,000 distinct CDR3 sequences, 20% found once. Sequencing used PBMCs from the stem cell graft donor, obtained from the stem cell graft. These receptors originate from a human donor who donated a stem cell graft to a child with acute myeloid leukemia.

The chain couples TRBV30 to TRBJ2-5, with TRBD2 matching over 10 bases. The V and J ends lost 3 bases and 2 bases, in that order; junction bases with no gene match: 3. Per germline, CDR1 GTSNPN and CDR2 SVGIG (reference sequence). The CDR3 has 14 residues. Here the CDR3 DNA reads TGTGCCTGGAGCTGGACTAGCGGACAAGAGACCCAGTACTTC. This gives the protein CAWSWTSGQETQYF.

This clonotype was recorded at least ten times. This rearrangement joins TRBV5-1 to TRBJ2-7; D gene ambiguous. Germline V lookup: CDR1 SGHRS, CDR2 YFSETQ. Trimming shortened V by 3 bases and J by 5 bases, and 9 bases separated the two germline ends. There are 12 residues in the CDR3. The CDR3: CASSSPTNEQYF. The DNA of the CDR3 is TGCGCCAGCAGCTCCCCTACTAACGAGCAGTACTTC.

This CDR3 is CASSLTGDQPQHF. DNA for the CDR3: TGTGCCAGCAGTTTGACAGGTGATCAGCCCCAGCATTTT. The V gene is TRBV12-3 or TRBV12-4, the J gene TRBJ1-5; a possible D gene is TRBD1 (6 bases). Trimming stripped 3 bases from V and 5 bases from J, with 8 bases between. This CDR3 contains 13 residues.

CDR3 in amino acids: CASSGRQGGTGELFF. The CDR3 DNA reads as TGCGCCAGCAGCGGTCGACAGGGAGGAACCGGGGAGCTGTTTTTT. The chain links TRBV5-1 to TRBJ2-2; the D gene is possibly TRBD1 (7 bases). The CDR3 sequence is 15 residues long. The V end lost 4 bases, the J end lost 5 bases, and 15 bases lay between the germline ends. From germline, CDR1 is SGHRS and CDR2 YFSETQ.

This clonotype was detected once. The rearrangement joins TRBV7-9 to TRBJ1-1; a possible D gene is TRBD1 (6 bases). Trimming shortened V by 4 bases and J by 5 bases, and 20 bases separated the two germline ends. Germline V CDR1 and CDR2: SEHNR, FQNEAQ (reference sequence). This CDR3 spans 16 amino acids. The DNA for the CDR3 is TGTGCCAGCAGCTCCCCTATTGGGGGGCTTGAGACTGAAGCTTTCTTT. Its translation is CASSSPIGGLETEAFF.

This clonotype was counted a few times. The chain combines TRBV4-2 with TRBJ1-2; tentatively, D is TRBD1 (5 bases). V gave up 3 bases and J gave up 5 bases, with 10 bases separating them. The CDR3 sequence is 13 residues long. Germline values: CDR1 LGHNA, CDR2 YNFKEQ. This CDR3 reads CASSHPREYGYTF. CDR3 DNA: TGTGCCAGCAGCCATCCCAGGGAGTATGGCTACACCTTC.

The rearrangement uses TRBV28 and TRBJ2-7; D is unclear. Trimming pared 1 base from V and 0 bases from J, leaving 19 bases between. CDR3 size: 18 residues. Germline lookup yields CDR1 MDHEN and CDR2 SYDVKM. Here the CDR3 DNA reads TGTGCCAGCAGTTTATATGGGTCACTATCACGAAGCTCCTACGAGCAGTACTTC. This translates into CASSLYGSLSRSSYEQYF.

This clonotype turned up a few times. CDR3 region: CSASGPTGELFF. In DNA, the CDR3 is TGCAGTGCTAGCGGGCCCACCGGGGAGCTGTTTTTT. V usage is TRBV20-1 and J usage is TRBJ2-2; D remains unclear. The V gene's germline CDR1 is DFQATT and CDR2 SNEGSKA (reference sequence). V was clipped by 3 bases and J by 4 bases, with 6 bases between them. The length of the CDR3 is 12 residues.

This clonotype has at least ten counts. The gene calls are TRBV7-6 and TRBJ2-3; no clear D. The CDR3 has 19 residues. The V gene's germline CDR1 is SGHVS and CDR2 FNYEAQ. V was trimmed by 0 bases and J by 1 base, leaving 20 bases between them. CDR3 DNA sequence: TGTGCCAGCAGCTTAGCGGTGACGGGCTCATCCCTAGGCACAGATACGCAGTATTTT. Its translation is CASSLAVTGSSLGTDTQYF.

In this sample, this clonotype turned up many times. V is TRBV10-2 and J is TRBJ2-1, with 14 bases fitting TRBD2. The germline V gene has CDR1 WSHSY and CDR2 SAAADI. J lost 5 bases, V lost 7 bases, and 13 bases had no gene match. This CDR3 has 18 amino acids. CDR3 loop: CASKYGTSGSLGDNEQFF. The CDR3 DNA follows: TGCGCCAGCAAATATGGGACTAGCGGGAGTTTGGGAGACAATGAGCAGTTCTTC.

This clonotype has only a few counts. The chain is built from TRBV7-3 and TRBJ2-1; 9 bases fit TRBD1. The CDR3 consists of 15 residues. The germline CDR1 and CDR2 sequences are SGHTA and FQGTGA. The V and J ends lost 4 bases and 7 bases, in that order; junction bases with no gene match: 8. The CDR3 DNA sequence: TGTGCCAGCAGCTCCGGGACAGGGACAACAAATGAGCAGTTCTTC. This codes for CASSSGTGTTNEQFF.

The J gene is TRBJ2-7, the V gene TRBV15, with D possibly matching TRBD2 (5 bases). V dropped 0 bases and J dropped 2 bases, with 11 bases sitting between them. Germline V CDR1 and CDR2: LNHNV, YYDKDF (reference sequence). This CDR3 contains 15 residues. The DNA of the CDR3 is TGTGCCACCAGCAGAGATCTGGAGGTTACCTACGAGCAGTACTTC. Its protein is CATSRDLEVTYEQYF.

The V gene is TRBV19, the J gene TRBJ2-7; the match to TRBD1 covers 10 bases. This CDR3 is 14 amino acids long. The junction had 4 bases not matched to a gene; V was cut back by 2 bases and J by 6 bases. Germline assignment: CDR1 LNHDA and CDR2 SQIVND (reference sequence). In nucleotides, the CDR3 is TGTGCCAGTAGTATACGGACAGGGGGAGTCGAGCAGTACTTC. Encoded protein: CASSIRTGGVEQYF.